This T cell receptor (beta chain) was sequenced during a study of beta chain features in type 1 diabetes (dated by TCRdb to between 2018 and 2020). Regarding the study in general: Patients and healthy donors did not differ in mean age, gender distribution, total cell number or subset yield. Across all samples, 107,917,701 sorted cells were examined, and cell number per subset correlated strongly with RNA yield. The study compared TCRB repertoires of sorted circulating CD4+ T cell subsets between recently diagnosed type 1 diabetes patients and matched healthy donors. Regulatory and stem cell-like memory subsets were isolated from only 8 patients and roughly 8 healthy donors, whereas naive and central memory subsets came from all 28 donors.

The germline V gene yields MDHEN for CDR1 and SYDVKM for CDR2. V loses 6 bases at its end and J loses 7 bases; junction bases beyond the gene matches: 12. The CDR3 runs 16 residues from the cysteine to the phenylalanine. Just the 48-base CDR3 DNA is kept, in frame starting at base 1. A single peripheral blood draw of about 116 mL on average was collected from each donor into heparinised tubes. A BD FACSAria II and a panel including CD45RO, CCR7, CD25, CD127, CD95 and CD27 were used to sort naive, central memory, regulatory and stem cell-like memory CD4+ T cells. Purity was above 95% for every sorted population. PBMCs were separated immediately by Lymphoprep density gradient centrifugation and were stained directly, without being cultured. So that batch effects would be minimized, each experiment stained and sorted samples in pairs, pairing one healthy donor with one patient. The entire isolated RNA was reverse transcribed using the High Capacity cDNA Reverse Transcription Kit, and thus expressed TCRB transcripts were sequenced. Deep immunoSEQ sequencing was performed on naive, central memory and regulatory T cell samples, with an average of around 3.5 million total reads per sample. Sorted cells were lysed in RLT buffer, and RNA was extracted using DNase-treated RNeasy Micro or Mini kits according to cell number. Each cell subset was processed on its own to prevent cross-contamination, while patient and healthy donor samples were processed together. The immunoSEQ multiplex PCR was used to amplify TCRB sequences from cDNA, generating 87-bp fragments that spanned the CDR3 region. Sequencing of the amplicons was done on the Illumina HiSeq platform. As for the authors' bioinformatics: Synthetic template baselines were used to correct PCR bias computationally, reads within Hamming distance 2 were collapsed together, and singletons that could not be merged were discarded. Reads were aligned to IMGT to assign V, D and J genes, CDR3 length, and insertions or deletions at six rearrangement sites. Within each subset, clonotype counts were normalized to sorted cell number, and only after that were true diversity and Gini coefficients computed with the tcR R package. The overlap coefficient, calculated on TCRB nucleotide sequences, was used to quantify repertoire sharing. Drawn from immuneACCESS, this table holds only the in-frame rearrangements with V and J called that TCRdb kept. Clones are partly lost; checked studies trace under half to an unresolved V gene and leave the rest unexplained. V and J calls and clone size are given by that table; D and trimming were obtained from the DNA. This sample has some 180,000 clones in its table, and more than 10% of those were observed once. The ten largest clones represent roughly 0.6% of the sample.

This clone has just a few counts. Its antigen target is currently unknown. There are no base qualities to consult, and no much larger clone falls within one base. Study-wide conclusions, independent of this receptor: PCR may preferentially amplify shorter templates, but because patient and control samples were amplified and corrected together, any resulting skew would affect both groups equally. Patients with type 1 diabetes made fewer insertions and deleted more nucleotides at VDJ recombination sites, implying thymic rearrangement abnormalities. Naive, central memory and regulatory TCRB repertoires appeared more similar among patients than among healthy donors. Type 1 diabetes patients showed a moderate but significant shortening of TCRB CDR3 length in all four CD4+ subsets. Only small numbers of individuals were included in the HLA sub-analyses, which left unresolved whether HLA type had any influence on TCRB rearrangement. Sequencing cDNA rather than genomic DNA could over-represent highly expressing activated cells, although activation and CD3 levels did not differ between groups.

This TCR was sampled from a woman under 30 in good health. The rearranged chain carries TRBV28 and TRBJ2-1; 10 junctional bases match TRBD2. The specimen was central memory CD4+ T cells from blood. CDR3 reads: CASRTRTSGALNEQFF. Read as DNA, the sequence is TGTGCCAGCAGGACCCGGACTAGCGGAGCGTTGAATGAGCAGTTCTTC.